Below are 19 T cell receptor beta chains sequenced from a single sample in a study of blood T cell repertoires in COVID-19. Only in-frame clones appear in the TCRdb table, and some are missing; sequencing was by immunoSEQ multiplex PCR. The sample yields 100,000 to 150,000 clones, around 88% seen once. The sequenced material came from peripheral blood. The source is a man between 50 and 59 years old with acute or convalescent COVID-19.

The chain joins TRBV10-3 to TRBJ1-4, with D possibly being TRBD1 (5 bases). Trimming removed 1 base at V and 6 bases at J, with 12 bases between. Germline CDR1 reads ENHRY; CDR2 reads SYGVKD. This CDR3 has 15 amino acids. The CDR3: CAISEFGGGDEKLFF. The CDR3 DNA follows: TGTGCCATCAGTGAGTTTGGGGGAGGAGATGAAAAACTGTTTTTT.

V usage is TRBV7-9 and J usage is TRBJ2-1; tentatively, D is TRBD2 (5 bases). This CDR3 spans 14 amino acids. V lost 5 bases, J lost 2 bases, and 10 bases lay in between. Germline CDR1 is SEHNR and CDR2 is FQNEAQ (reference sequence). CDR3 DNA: TGTGCCAGCAGCCAAAGAGGGACCTACAATGAGCAGTTCTTC. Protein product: CASSQRGTYNEQFF.

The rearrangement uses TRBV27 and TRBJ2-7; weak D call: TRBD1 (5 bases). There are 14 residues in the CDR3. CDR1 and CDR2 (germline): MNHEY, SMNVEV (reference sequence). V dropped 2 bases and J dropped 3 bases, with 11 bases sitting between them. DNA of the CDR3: TGTGCCAGCAGTTTACTACAGGCAAGCTACGAGCAGTACTTC. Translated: CASSLLQASYEQYF.

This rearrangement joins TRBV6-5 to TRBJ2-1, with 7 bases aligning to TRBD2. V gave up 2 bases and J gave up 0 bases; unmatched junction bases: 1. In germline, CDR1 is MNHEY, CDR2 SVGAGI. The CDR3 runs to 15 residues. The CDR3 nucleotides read TGTGCCAGCAGTTACCCGGGAGGCTCCTACAATGAGCAGTTCTTC. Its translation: CASSYPGGSYNEQFF.

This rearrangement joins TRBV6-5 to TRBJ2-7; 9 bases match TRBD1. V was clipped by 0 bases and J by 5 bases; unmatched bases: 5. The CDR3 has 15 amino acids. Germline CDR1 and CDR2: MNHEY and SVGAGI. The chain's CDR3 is CASSYSGTGSHEQYF. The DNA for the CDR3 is TGTGCCAGCAGTTACTCCGGGACAGGGTCCCACGAGCAGTACTTC.

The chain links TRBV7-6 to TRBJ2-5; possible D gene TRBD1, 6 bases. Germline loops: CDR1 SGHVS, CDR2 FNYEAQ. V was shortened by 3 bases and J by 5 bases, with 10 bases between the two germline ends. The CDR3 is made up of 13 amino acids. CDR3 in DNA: TGTGCCAGCAGCTTGGGACAAAAGGAGACCCAGTACTTC. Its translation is CASSLGQKETQYF.

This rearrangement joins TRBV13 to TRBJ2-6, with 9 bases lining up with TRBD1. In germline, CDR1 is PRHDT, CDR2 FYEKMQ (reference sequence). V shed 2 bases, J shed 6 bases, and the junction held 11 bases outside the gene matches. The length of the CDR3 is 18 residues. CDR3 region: CASSLFGWGQGSANVLTF. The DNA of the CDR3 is TGTGCCAGCAGCTTATTTGGGTGGGGACAGGGTTCGGCCAACGTCCTGACTTTC. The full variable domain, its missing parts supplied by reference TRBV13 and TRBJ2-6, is AAGVIQSPRHLIKEKRETATLKCYPIPRHDTVYWYQQGPGQDPQFLISFYEKMQSDKGSIPDRFSAQQFSDYHSELNMSSLELGDSALYFCASSLFGWGQGSANVLTFGAGSRLTVL.

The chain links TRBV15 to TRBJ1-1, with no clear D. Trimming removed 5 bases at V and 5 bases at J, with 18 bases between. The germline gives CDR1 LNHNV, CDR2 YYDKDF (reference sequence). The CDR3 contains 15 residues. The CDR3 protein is CATSVRRGFGTEAFF. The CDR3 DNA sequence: TGTGCCACCAGCGTTCGTCGAGGCTTCGGAACTGAAGCTTTCTTT.

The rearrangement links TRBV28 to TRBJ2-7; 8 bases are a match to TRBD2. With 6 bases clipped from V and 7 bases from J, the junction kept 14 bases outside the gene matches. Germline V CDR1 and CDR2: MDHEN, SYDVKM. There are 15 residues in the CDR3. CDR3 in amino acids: CASSPEAGALPEQYF. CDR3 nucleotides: TGTGCCAGCAGCCCGGAAGCGGGAGCTCTCCCGGAGCAGTACTTC.

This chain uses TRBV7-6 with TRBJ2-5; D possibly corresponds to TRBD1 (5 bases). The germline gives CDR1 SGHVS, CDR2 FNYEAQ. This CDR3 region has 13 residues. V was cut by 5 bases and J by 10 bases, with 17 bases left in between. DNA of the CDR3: TGTGCCAGCAGCATACAGGATGCTTTAGGCCAGTACTTC. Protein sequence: CASSIQDALGQYF.

The chain's CDR3 is CASIRTPLLEGYTF. CDR3 nucleotide sequence: TGTGCCAGCATAAGGACACCACTTCTAGAAGGCTACACCTTC. The V call is TRBV2, the J call TRBJ1-2, with a possible D match to TRBD1 (5 bases). The V gene lost 7 bases and the J gene lost 8 bases, with 20 bases spanning the gap. Germline V gene lookup returns CDR1 SNHLY and CDR2 FYNNEI. The CDR3 length is 14 residues.

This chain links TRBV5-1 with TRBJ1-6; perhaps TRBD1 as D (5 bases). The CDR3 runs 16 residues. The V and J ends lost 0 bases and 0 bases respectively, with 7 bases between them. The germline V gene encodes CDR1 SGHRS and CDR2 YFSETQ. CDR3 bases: TGCGCCAGCAGCTTGGGGCAGGGCTCCTATAATTCACCCCTCCACTTT. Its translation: CASSLGQGSYNSPLHF.

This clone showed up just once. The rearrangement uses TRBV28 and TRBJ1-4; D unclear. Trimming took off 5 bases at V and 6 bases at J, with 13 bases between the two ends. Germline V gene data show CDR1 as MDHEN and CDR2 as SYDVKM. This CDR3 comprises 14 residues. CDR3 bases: TGTGCCAGCAGTATAGAAACAGAACATGAAAAACTGTTTTTT. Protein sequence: CASSIETEHEKLFF.

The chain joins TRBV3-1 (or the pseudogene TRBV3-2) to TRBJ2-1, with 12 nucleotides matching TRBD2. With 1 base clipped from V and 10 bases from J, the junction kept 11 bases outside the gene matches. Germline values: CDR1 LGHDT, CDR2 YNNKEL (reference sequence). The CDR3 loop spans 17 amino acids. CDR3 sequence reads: CASSQGVVLAGGREQFF. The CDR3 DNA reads TGTGCCAGCAGCCAAGGGGTGGTGCTAGCGGGAGGGAGGGAGCAGTTCTTC.

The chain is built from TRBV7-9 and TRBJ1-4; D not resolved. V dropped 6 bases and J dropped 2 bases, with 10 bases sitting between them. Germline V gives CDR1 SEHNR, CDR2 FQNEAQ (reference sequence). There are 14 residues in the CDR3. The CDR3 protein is CASRTTGTNEKLFF. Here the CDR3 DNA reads TGTGCCAGCAGGACCACCGGGACTAATGAAAAACTGTTTTTT.

The CDR3 protein is CASSGRGLAGNNEQFF. As DNA, the CDR3 is TGTGCCAGCTCCGGGAGGGGTCTAGCGGGAAACAATGAGCAGTTCTTC. This rearrangement joins TRBV2 to TRBJ2-1; 9 positions agree with TRBD2. Germline trimming cut 8 bases from V and 5 bases from J; bases unmatched to any gene: 13. The length of the CDR3 is 16 residues. Germline V gene lookup returns CDR1 SNHLY and CDR2 FYNNEI.

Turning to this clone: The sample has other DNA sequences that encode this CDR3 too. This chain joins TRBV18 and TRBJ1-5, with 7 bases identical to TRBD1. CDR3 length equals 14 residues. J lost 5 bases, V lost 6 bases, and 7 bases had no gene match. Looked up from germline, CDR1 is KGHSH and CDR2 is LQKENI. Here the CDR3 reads CASSAGTEYQPQHF. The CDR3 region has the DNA TGTGCCAGCTCTGCAGGGACAGAGTATCAGCCCCAGCATTTT.

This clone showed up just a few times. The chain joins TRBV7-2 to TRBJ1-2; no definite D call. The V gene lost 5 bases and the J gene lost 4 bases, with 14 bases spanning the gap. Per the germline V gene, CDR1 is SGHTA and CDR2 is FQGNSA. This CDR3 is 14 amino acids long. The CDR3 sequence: CASSTPDGLYGYTF. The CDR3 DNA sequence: TGTGCCAGCAGCACGCCGGACGGACTCTATGGCTACACCTTC.

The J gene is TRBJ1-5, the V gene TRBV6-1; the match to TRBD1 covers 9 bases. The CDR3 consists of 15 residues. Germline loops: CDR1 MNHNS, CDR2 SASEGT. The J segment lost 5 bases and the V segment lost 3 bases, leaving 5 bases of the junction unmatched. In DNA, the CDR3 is TGTGCCAGCAGTGACCCCGGGACAGGGCATCAGCCCCAGCATTTT. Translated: CASSDPGTGHQPQHF.